This T cell receptor (beta chain) was found in a study of shared clonotypes between healthy human individuals. With 4 bases removed from V and 5 bases from J, the gap between germline ends came to 9 bases. Germline loops: CDR1 SEHNR, CDR2 FQNEAQ (reference sequence). CDR3 length: 12 amino acids. The count of this clone is one. The repertoire was sequenced with immunoSEQ multiplex PCR; TCRdb's copy has only in-frame clones and lacks some. This sample yields 450,000 to 700,000 clones, of which 95% to 96% are seen a single time; less than 0.13% belongs to the top ten. CD8 cells classed as naive were CD45RO-negative and positively selected for CCR7, excluding terminally differentiated effector memory CD45RA+ cells.

What was sequenced was naive CD8+ T cells sorted from blood. V is TRBV7-9 and J is TRBJ2-7, with D perhaps TRBD2 (5 bases). The receptor was derived from a woman aged 25 to 39 in good health. The CDR3: CASSSSPDEQYF. The CDR3 nucleotides read TGTGCCAGCAGCTCTAGCCCCGACGAGCAGTACTTC.